The 7 T cell receptor beta chains in this list originate from one sample, sequenced in a study of blood T cell repertoires in COVID-19. The data were produced by immunoSEQ multiplex PCR, yet TCRdb's version contains in-frame clones alone and is incomplete. The sample records 130,000 to 150,000 clones, about four fifths being singletons. The sample taken for sequencing was peripheral blood. The receptors were gathered from a human donor with acute or convalescent COVID-19. The donor label of this sample is uncertain.

This clone was picked up one time. V usage is TRBV6-4 and J usage is TRBJ1-6; 7 bases are shared with TRBD1. V dropped 6 bases and J dropped 10; count of bases not matched to a gene: 6. This CDR3 has 13 residues. CDR1 is MRHNA, CDR2 SNTAGT, per germline. CDR3 loop: CASRETGMSPLHF. CDR3 nucleotides: TGTGCCAGCAGGGAGACAGGGATGTCACCCCTCCACTTT.

The rearrangement links TRBV5-5 to TRBJ2-3; D is uncertain. V was cut by 1 base and J by 0 bases, with 9 bases left in between. Germline CDR1 is SGHKS and CDR2 is YYEKEE (reference sequence). There are 15 residues in the CDR3. This CDR3 is CASSLMRKSTDTQYF. CDR3 sequence (DNA): TGTGCCAGCAGCTTGATGCGGAAAAGCACAGATACGCAGTATTTT.

The rearrangement joins TRBV5-4 to TRBJ1-4; tentatively, D is TRBD1 (5 bases). Germline loops: CDR1 SGHNT, CDR2 YYREEE (reference sequence). CDR3 length equals 16 residues. V was cut by 4 bases and J by 5 bases, with 18 bases left in between. CDR3 in DNA: TGTGCCAGCAGCCCTAGAGGGGCGCGGGGGAATGAAAAACTGTTTTTT. It codes for CASSPRGARGNEKLFF.

This clone was seen once. CDR3 sequence reads: CASSYRSGQGIDTQYF. The CDR3 DNA is TGTGCCAGCAGTTACCGTAGCGGACAGGGGATAGATACGCAGTATTTT. The chain couples TRBV6-5 to TRBJ2-3; TRBD1 agrees at 9 bases. Germline V CDR1 and CDR2: MNHEY, SVGAGI. J was trimmed by 5 bases and V by 2 bases; bases with no gene match: 8. The CDR3 extends over 16 amino acids.

This clone was observed once. The rearrangement uses TRBV29-1 and TRBJ2-5, with 9 bases matching TRBD2. The CDR3 runs 14 residues. With 8 bases clipped from V and 1 base from J, the junction kept 8 bases outside the gene matches. The V gene's germline CDR1 is SQVTM and CDR2 ANQGSEA. This CDR3 is CSTGLAFVQETQYF. The CDR3 region has the DNA TGCAGCACGGGACTAGCTTTTGTCCAAGAGACCCAGTACTTC.

There are a few counts of this clone. The chain is built from TRBV4-1 and TRBJ1-1; D possibly corresponds to TRBD1 (5 bases). This CDR3 region has 14 residues. Looked up from germline, CDR1 is MGHRA and CDR2 is YSYEKL. Trimming took 3 bases from V and 6 from J, leaving 14 bases between them. CDR3 loop: CASSQAGVVSEAFF. CDR3 DNA: TGCGCCAGCAGCCAGGCGGGGGTTGTGTCTGAAGCTTTCTTT.

The rearrangement uses TRBV19 and TRBJ1-1; D is uncertain. The V gene's germline CDR1 is LNHDA and CDR2 SQIVND (reference sequence). The CDR3 extends over 19 amino acids. Trimming removed 0 bases at V and 2 bases at J, with 22 bases between. In DNA, the CDR3 is TGTGCCAGTAGTATAGACGCTGTCAAACACAGAGGGCGCAACACTGAAGCTTTCTTT. Protein sequence: CASSIDAVKHRGRNTEAFF.